This T cell receptor beta chain was retrieved from a study of CD8+ T cells in alopecia areata (dated by TCRdb to the late 2010s). For context, the study as a whole: Treated patients were enrolled in an open-label pilot trial of oral tofacitinib, 5 to 10 mg twice daily, for moderate-to-severe alopecia areata. For the treated patients, the SALT score, which quantifies what percentage of scalp surface area is affected, served as the measure of disease severity. Scalp tissue and sorted CD4+ and CD8+ peripheral blood T cells from patchy and totalis/universalis alopecia areata patients and from healthy controls were covered by human TCRbeta sequencing. Biopsies were taken from tofacitinib-treated patients at baseline and at 4 and 24 weeks of treatment, and a later scalp biopsy was taken in several of the tofacitinib-treated patients. RNA was extracted with the PAXgene miRNA kit for fixed scalp, the miRNeasy kit for PBMCs, and the RNeasy kit for mouse skin. TCRbeta CDR3 regions were amplified by immunoSEQ multiplex PCR using 35 Vbeta forward and 13 Jbeta reverse primers. Patients received tofacitinib for 6 to 18 months and were then followed off drug for 6 months to check for delayed response and recurrence. In both human patients and the C3H/HeJ mouse model, the study applied high-throughput TCRbeta sequencing to look at T cell clonal expansion in alopecia areata. Scalp clonality was compared across normal scalp (n=4), patchy alopecia areata scalp (n=8), and alopecia totalis/universalis scalp (n=8).

Explained via the paper, the time point label denotes: roughly 26 weeks on oral tofacitinib. Reading the label with the study, this specimen's treatment or condition is: oral pan-JAK inhibitor, 5-10 mg twice daily. Lesional scalp punch biopsies and peripheral blood were collected from alopecia areata patients. PBMCs were isolated by density centrifugation and stained for CD3, CD4 and CD8, after which CD4+ and CD8+ T cells were sorted on a FACSAria. Library prep was done by the immunoSEQ multiplex PCR assay. RNA was extracted from all samples and reverse transcribed into cDNA, which served as template for TCR sequencing. SuperScript III was used to make first-strand cDNA, primed with a 2:1 mix of oligo-dT and random hexamers. A synthetic immune receptor repertoire was used to gauge amplification bias, and whatever bias remained was removed computationally. Processing in the source paper ran as follows. Raw reads were preprocessed to remove errors, and CDR3 was defined according to IMGT conventions as the region from the conserved cysteine to phenylalanine. Clonality was computed as 1 minus the Shannon entropy, with the entropy normalized by log2 of the number of productive unique TCRs. Whether each scalp clone was CD4 or CD8 was inferred by checking scalp TCRbeta sequences against the CD4 and CD8 repertoires from sorted blood. Sourced from immuneACCESS, this table was stored by TCRdb with only in-frame sequences that have V and J called. A share of the clones is absent; for the studies checked, an unresolved V gene accounts for under half, and the remainder has no known explanation. The DNA was the basis for D and trimming; V, J and clone size are from that table. Here the sample has some 200,000 clones; roughly 60% occur a single time. The top ten hold 4.5% to 6% of the sample.

The CDR3 goes from the cysteine to the phenylalanine over 12 residues. The only DNA kept is the CDR3, 36 bases in frame from the first base. CDR1 SQVTM and CDR2 ANQGSEA were looked up in the germline V gene. Trimming leaves V shorter by 2 bases and J shorter by 9 bases, with the junction holding 6 bases beyond the gene matches. In its sample, this clone was seen a few times. Its antigen target is currently unknown. No base qualities exist here, and no much larger clone lies one base off it. Study-wide findings and limitations: Shared TCR sequences between patients were less evident than in mice, which may be partly attributable to HLA diversity in the patient population. Many expanded lesional clones persisted in scalp and blood during tofacitinib treatment, which may partly explain relapse after stopping treatment. Scalp clonality and the number of expanded CD8+ clones among the top 100 scalp clones were significantly decreased by tofacitinib. Because the treated cohort was small and had just a single nonresponder, larger studies are needed to establish links between baseline CD8+ expansion and response. Unlike mouse skin, where gammadelta T cells dominate, normal human skin contains resident alphabeta T cells that get sequenced too, which complicates analysis of the scalp TCR repertoire. Lesional scalp, especially in alopecia totalis/universalis, showed higher clonality and more expanded CD8+ clones than normal scalp, suggesting antigenic drive.

The chain employs TRBV29-1 and TRBJ2-7, with 8 central nucleotides matching TRBD1. The material sequenced was CD4+ T cells sorted from blood, taken at week 24, from a patient treated with tofacitinib. This clonotype originated in a human donor with alopecia areata. The CDR3 has the sequence CSVERKTGVQYF. The nucleotide sequence reads TGCAGCGTTGAACGAAAGACAGGGGTGCAGTACTTC.